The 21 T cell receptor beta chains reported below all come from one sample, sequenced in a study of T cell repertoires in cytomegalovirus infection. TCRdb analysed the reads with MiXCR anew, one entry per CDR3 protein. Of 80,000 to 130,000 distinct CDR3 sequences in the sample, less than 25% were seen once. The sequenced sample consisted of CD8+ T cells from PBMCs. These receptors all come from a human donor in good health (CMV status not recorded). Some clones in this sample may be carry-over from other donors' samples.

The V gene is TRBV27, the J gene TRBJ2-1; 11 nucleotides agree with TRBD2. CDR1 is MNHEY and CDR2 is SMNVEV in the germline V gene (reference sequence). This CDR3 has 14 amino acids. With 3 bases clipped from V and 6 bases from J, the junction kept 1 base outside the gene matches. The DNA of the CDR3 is TGTGCCAGCAGTTTTAGCGGGGGGGCCAATGAGCAGTTCTTC. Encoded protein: CASSFSGGANEQFF.

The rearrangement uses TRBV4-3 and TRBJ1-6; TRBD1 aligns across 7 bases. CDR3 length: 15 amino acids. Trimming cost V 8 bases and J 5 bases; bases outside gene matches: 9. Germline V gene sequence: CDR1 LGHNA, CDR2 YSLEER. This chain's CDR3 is CASSTGTGDNSPLHF. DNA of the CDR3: TGCGCCAGCTCGACCGGAACAGGGGATAATTCACCCCTCCACTTT.

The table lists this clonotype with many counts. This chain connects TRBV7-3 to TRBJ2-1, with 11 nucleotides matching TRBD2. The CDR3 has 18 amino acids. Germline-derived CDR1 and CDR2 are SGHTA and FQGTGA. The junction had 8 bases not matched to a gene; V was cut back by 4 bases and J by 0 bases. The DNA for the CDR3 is TGTGCCAGCAGCTCAACCGGGACTAGCGGCTCCTCCTACAATGAGCAGTTCTTC. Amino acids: CASSSTGTSGSSYNEQFF. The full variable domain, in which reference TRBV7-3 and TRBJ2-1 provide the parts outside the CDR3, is GAGVSQTPSNKVTEKGKYVELRCDPISGHTALYWYRQSLGQGPEFLIYFQGTGAADDSGLPNDRFFAVRPEGSVSTLKIQRTERGDSAVYLCASSSTGTSGSSYNEQFFGPGTRLTVL.

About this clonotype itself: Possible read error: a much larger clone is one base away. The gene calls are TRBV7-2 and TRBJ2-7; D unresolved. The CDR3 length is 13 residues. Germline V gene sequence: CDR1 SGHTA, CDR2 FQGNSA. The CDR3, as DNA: TGTGTCAGCAGCTTGGGTGAGCACTACGAGCAGTACTTC. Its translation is CVSSLGEHYEQYF.

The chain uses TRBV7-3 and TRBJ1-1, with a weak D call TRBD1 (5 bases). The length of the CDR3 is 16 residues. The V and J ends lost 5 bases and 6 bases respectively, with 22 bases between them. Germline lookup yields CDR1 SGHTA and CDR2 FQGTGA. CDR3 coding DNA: TGTGCCAGCAGCCTGAAGGGGTCTGCCTCGGGGTCTGAAGCTTTCTTT. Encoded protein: CASSLKGSASGSEAFF. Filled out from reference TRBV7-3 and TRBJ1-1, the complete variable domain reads GAGVSQTPSNKVTEKGKYVELRCDPISGHTALYWYRQSLGQGPEFLIYFQGTGAADDSGLPNDRFFAVRPEGSVSTLKIQRTERGDSAVYLCASSLKGSASGSEAFFGQGTRLTVV.

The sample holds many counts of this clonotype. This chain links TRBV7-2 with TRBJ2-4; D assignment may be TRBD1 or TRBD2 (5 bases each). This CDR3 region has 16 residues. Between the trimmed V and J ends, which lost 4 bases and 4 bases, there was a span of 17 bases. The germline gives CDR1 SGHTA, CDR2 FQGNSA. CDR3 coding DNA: TGTGCCAGCAGCTATCCGGGACCGGTGATAAAAAACATTCAGTACTTC. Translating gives CASSYPGPVIKNIQYF.

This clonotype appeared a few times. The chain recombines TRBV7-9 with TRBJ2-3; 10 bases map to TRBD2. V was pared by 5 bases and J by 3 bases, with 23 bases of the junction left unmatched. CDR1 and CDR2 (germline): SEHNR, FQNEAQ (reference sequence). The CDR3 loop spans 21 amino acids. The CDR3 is CASSPFPGLATSNPRTDTQYF. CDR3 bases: TGTGCCAGCAGCCCATTTCCGGGACTAGCGACCTCAAACCCTCGGACAGATACGCAGTATTTT.

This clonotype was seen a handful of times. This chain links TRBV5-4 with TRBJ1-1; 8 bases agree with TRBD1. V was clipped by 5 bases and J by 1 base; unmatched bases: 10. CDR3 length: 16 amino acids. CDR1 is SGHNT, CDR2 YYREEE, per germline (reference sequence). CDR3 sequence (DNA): TGTGCCAGCAGTTCCTCCCCCGGGACAGGGAACACTGAAGCTTTCTTT. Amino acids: CASSSSPGTGNTEAFF.

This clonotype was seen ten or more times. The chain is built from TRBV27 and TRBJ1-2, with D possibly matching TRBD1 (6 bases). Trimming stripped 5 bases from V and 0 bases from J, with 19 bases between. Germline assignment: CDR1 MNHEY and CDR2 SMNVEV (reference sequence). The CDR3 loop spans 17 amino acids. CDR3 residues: CASSPARDKEANYGYTF. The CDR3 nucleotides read TGTGCCAGCAGTCCCGCTCGGGACAAGGAAGCTAACTATGGCTACACCTTC.

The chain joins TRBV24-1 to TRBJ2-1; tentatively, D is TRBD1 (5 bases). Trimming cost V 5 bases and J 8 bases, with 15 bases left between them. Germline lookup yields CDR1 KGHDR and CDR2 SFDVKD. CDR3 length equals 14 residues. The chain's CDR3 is CATSGGQGRDEQFF. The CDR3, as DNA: TGTGCCACCAGTGGAGGTCAGGGAAGGGATGAGCAGTTCTTC.

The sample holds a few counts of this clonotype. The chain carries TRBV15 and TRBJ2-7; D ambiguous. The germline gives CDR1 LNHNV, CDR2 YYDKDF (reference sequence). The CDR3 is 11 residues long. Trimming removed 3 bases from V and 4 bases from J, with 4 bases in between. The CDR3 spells CATSSSYEQYF. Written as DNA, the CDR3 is TGTGCCACCAGCAGCAGTTACGAGCAGTACTTC.

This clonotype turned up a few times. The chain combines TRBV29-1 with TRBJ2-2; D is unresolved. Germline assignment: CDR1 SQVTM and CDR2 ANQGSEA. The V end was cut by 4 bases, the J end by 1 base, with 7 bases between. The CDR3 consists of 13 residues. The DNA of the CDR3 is TGCAGCGTTGTACTCGGGAACACCGGGGAGCTGTTTTTT. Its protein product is CSVVLGNTGELFF.

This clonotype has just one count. The CDR3 region has the DNA TGTGCCAGCAGCGGTAGCGGGGGAACCTACAATGAGCAGTTCTTC. Translating it yields CASSGSGGTYNEQFF. The V and J genes are TRBV9 and TRBJ2-1; 9 bases line up with TRBD2. The germline gives CDR1 SGDLS, CDR2 YYNGEE. V lost 3 bases, J lost 2 bases, and 3 bases stayed unmatched. The CDR3 is 15 amino acids.

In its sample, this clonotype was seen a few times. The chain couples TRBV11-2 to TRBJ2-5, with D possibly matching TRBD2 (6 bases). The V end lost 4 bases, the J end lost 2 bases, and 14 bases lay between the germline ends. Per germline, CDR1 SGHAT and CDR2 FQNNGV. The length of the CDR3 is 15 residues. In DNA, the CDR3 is TGTGCCAGCAGCTCGTTGCGGGACGGGCAAGAGACCCAGTACTTC. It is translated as CASSSLRDGQETQYF. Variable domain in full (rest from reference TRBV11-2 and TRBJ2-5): EAGVAQSPRYKIIEKRQSVAFWCNPISGHATLYWYQQILGQGPKLLIQFQNNGVVDDSQLPKDRFSAERLKGVDSTLKIQPAKLEDSAVYLCASSSLRDGQETQYFGPGTRLLVL.

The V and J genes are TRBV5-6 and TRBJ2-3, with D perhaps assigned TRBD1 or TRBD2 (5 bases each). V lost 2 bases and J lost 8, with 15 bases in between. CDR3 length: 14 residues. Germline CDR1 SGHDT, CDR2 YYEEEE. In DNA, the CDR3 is TGTGCCAGCAGCTTAGGGACGGATCCAGTTACGCAGTATTTT. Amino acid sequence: CASSLGTDPVTQYF.

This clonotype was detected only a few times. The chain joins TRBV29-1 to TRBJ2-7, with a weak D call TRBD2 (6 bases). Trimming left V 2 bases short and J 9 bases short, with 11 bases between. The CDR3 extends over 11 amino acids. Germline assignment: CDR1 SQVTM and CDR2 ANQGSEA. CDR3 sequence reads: CSVELRGGQYF. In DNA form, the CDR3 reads TGCAGCGTTGAATTGAGGGGAGGGCAGTACTTC.

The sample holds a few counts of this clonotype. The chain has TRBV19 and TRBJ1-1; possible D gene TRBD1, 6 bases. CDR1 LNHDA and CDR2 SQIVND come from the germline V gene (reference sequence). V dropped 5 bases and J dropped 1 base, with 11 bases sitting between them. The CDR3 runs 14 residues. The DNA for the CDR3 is TGTGCCAGTAGTTCCAGGGGCCCGAACACTGAAGCTTTCTTT. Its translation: CASSSRGPNTEAFF.

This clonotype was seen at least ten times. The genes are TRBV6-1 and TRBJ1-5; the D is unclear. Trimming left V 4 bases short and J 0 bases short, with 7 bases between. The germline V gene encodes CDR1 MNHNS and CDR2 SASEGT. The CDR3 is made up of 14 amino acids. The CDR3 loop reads CASSAEVSNQPQHF. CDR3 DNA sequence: TGTGCCAGCAGTGCTGAGGTTAGCAATCAGCCCCAGCATTTT.

The CDR3 sequence: CATSREGGSYEQYF. The DNA of the CDR3 is TGTGCCACCAGCAGAGAGGGGGGCTCCTACGAGCAGTACTTC. V gene TRBV15 combines with J gene TRBJ2-7, with D possibly being TRBD2 (6 bases). Looked up from germline, CDR1 is LNHNV and CDR2 is YYDKDF (reference sequence). V was shortened by 0 bases and J by 0 bases, with 6 bases between the two germline ends. The CDR3 spans 14 residues.

Here the CDR3 reads CAIAQSSYNEQFF. The CDR3 nucleotides are TGTGCCATAGCTCAGAGCTCCTACAATGAGCAGTTCTTC. The chain employs TRBV10-3 and TRBJ2-1; the D is unclear. The CDR3 consists of 13 residues. The germline V gene encodes CDR1 ENHRY and CDR2 SYGVKD. The V end lost 9 bases, the J end lost 0 bases, and 9 bases lay between the germline ends.

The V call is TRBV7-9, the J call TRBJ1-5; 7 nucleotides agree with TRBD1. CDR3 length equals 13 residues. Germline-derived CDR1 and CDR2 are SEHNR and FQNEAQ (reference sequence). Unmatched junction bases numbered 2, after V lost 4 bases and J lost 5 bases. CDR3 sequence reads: CASSYTGDQPQHF. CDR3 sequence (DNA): TGTGCCAGCAGCTACACAGGGGATCAGCCCCAGCATTTT.